Listed below are T cell receptor beta chains from one sample, sequenced in a study of CD8+ T cells in alopecia areata. Produced via immunoSEQ multiplex PCR; TCRdb's table is partial and in-frame only. This table has 80,000 or so clones, around 60% appearing once. The material sequenced was CD8+ T cells sorted from blood, taken at week 24, from a patient treated with tofacitinib. These receptors were obtained from a human donor with alopecia areata. Each CDR3 is given with its conserved first and last residue. The order of the fields is CDR3 length, J gene, V gene, D gene, clone size, CDR3 protein, CDR3 DNA. D genes are given only for firm matches. For some rows the clone size is stated as once, few or many, or as a class when expanded; others skip it.

CDR3 length: 15
J gene: TRBJ2-7
V gene: TRBV28
D gene: -
clone size: -
CDR3 protein: CASSDSGTTPYEQYF
CDR3 DNA: TGTGCCAGCAGTGACTCCGGGACAACCCCCTACGAGCAGTACTTC

CDR3 length: 15
J gene: TRBJ2-3
V gene: TRBV4-1
D gene: TRBD2
clone size: -
CDR3 protein: CASSQAGGAGDTQYF
CDR3 DNA: TGCGCCAGCAGCCAAGCCGGGGGGGCGGGAGATACGCAGTATTTT

CDR3 length: 15
J gene: TRBJ2-5
V gene: TRBV9
D gene: -
clone size: once
CDR3 protein: CASSVGGLLQETQYF
CDR3 DNA: TGTGCCAGCAGCGTAGGGGGACTGTTACAAGAGACCCAGTACTTC

CDR3 length: 16
J gene: TRBJ2-5
V gene: TRBV4-3
D gene: -
clone size: -
CDR3 protein: CASSQGWTSAKETQYF
CDR3 DNA: TGCGCCAGCAGCCAAGGATGGACCAGCGCCAAAGAGACCCAGTACTTC

CDR3 length: 10
J gene: TRBJ2-7
V gene: TRBV29-1
D gene: -
clone size: once
CDR3 protein: CSVNPPEQYF
CDR3 DNA: TGCAGCGTCAACCCCCCCGAGCAGTACTTC

CDR3 length: 13
J gene: TRBJ1-2
V gene: TRBV27
D gene: -
clone size: -
CDR3 protein: CASSLGRVGGYTF
CDR3 DNA: TGTGCCAGCAGTTTGGGCAGGGTCGGGGGCTACACCTTC

CDR3 length: 14
J gene: TRBJ1-1
V gene: TRBV5-6
D gene: TRBD1
clone size: -
CDR3 protein: CASSRTGGFFEAFF
CDR3 DNA: TGTGCCAGCAGCCGGACAGGGGGCTTTTTTGAAGCTTTCTTT

CDR3 length: 13
J gene: TRBJ1-2
V gene: TRBV15
D gene: -
clone size: -
CDR3 protein: CATRERGIYGYTF
CDR3 DNA: TGTGCCACTCGGGAGAGGGGGATTTATGGCTACACCTTC

CDR3 length: 17
J gene: TRBJ2-2
V gene: TRBV7-9
D gene: TRBD2
clone size: -
CDR3 protein: CASSSSGSGSRAGELFF
CDR3 DNA: TGTGCCAGCAGTAGCTCCGGAAGCGGGAGTCGCGCCGGGGAGCTGTTTTTT

CDR3 length: 14
J gene: TRBJ2-6
V gene: TRBV18
D gene: -
clone size: once
CDR3 protein: CASSHGYGANVLTF
CDR3 DNA: TGTGCCAGCTCACATGGGTATGGGGCCAACGTCCTGACTTTC

CDR3 length: 13
J gene: TRBJ2-1
V gene: TRBV19
D gene: -
clone size: -
CDR3 protein: CASSRDYLNEQFF
CDR3 DNA: TGTGCCAGTAGTCGTGACTATTTGAATGAGCAGTTCTTC

CDR3 length: 11
J gene: TRBJ2-7
V gene: TRBV20-1
D gene: -
clone size: -
CDR3 protein: CSAQGSYEQYF
CDR3 DNA: TGCAGTGCACAGGGTTCCTACGAGCAGTACTTC

CDR3 length: 12
J gene: TRBJ1-1
V gene: TRBV6-6
D gene: -
clone size: -
CDR3 protein: CASKERDTEAFF
CDR3 DNA: TGTGCCAGCAAGGAGCGGGACACTGAAGCTTTCTTT

CDR3 length: 15
J gene: TRBJ2-3
V gene: TRBV5-4
D gene: TRBD2
clone size: -
CDR3 protein: CASSSGLAGGLTQYF
CDR3 DNA: TGTGCCAGCAGCTCCGGACTAGCGGGAGGGCTCACGCAGTATTTT

CDR3 length: 14
J gene: TRBJ2-7
V gene: TRBV30
D gene: -
clone size: few
CDR3 protein: CAWSTSWRTYEQYF
CDR3 DNA: TGTGCCTGGAGTACTAGCTGGAGGACCTACGAGCAGTACTTC

CDR3 length: 11
J gene: TRBJ2-7
V gene: TRBV30
D gene: -
clone size: -
CDR3 protein: CAWSETYEQYF
CDR3 DNA: TGTGCCTGGAGTGAAACCTACGAGCAGTACTTC

CDR3 length: 14
J gene: TRBJ1-1
V gene: TRBV5-1
D gene: -
clone size: -
CDR3 protein: CASSLEGGSTEAFF
CDR3 DNA: TGCGCCAGCAGCTTGGAGGGGGGAAGCACTGAAGCTTTCTTT

CDR3 length: 17
J gene: TRBJ2-1
V gene: TRBV7-9
D gene: TRBD2
clone size: few
CDR3 protein: CASSPRTGTSDYNEQFF
CDR3 DNA: TGTGCCAGCAGCCCTCGGACCGGGACTAGCGACTACAATGAGCAGTTCTTC

CDR3 length: 14
J gene: TRBJ2-5
V gene: TRBV7-9
D gene: -
clone size: few
CDR3 protein: CASSLVTVEETQYF
CDR3 DNA: TGTGCCAGCAGCTTAGTTACGGTGGAAGAGACCCAGTACTTC

CDR3 length: 13
J gene: TRBJ2-5
V gene: TRBV9
D gene: -
clone size: -
CDR3 protein: CASSAHVQETQYF
CDR3 DNA: TGTGCCAGCAGCGCCCACGTGCAAGAGACCCAGTACTTC

CDR3 length: 16
J gene: TRBJ2-7
V gene: TRBV6-5
D gene: -
clone size: -
CDR3 protein: CASSYSITGEVYEQYF
CDR3 DNA: TGTGCCAGCAGTTACTCGATCACAGGGGAGGTGTACGAGCAGTACTTC

CDR3 length: 14
J gene: TRBJ2-7
V gene: TRBV9
D gene: -
clone size: -
CDR3 protein: CASSVVGHTYEQYF
CDR3 DNA: TGTGCCAGCAGCGTAGTGGGACATACCTACGAGCAGTACTTC

CDR3 length: 15
J gene: TRBJ1-6
V gene: TRBV4-1
D gene: TRBD1
clone size: -
CDR3 protein: CASSQGQGANSPLHF
CDR3 DNA: TGCGCCAGCAGCCAAGGACAGGGGGCTAATTCACCCCTCCACTTT

CDR3 length: 13
J gene: TRBJ1-1
V gene: TRBV30
D gene: -
clone size: -
CDR3 protein: CAWSQGMNTEAFF
CDR3 DNA: TGTGCCTGGAGCCAGGGGATGAACACTGAAGCTTTCTTT

CDR3 length: 15
J gene: TRBJ2-3
V gene: TRBV2
D gene: -
clone size: -
CDR3 protein: CASRVAENPTDTQYF
CDR3 DNA: TGTGCCAGCAGGGTAGCGGAAAACCCCACAGATACGCAGTATTTT

CDR3 length: 19
J gene: TRBJ1-3
V gene: TRBV7-8
D gene: -
clone size: -
CDR3 protein: CASSFLAFGTPSSGNTIYF
CDR3 DNA: TGTGCCAGCAGCTTCCTCGCTTTCGGGACGCCGAGCTCTGGAAACACCATATATTTT

CDR3 length: 13
J gene: TRBJ2-7
V gene: TRBV4-3
D gene: -
clone size: -
CDR3 protein: CASSPDLEYEQYF
CDR3 DNA: TGCGCCAGCAGCCCGGACTTAGAATACGAGCAGTACTTC

CDR3 length: 15
J gene: TRBJ2-5
V gene: TRBV4-1
D gene: -
clone size: -
CDR3 protein: CASSHPRQAQETQYF
CDR3 DNA: TGCGCCAGCAGCCACCCGCGACAGGCCCAAGAGACCCAGTACTTC

CDR3 length: 14
J gene: TRBJ2-3
V gene: TRBV7-2
D gene: -
clone size: -
CDR3 protein: CASSSPQGWDTQYF
CDR3 DNA: TGTGCCAGCAGCTCACCCCAGGGGTGGGATACGCAGTATTTT

CDR3 length: 14
J gene: TRBJ2-1
V gene: TRBV2
D gene: -
clone size: few
CDR3 protein: CASSDVLDRAEEFF
CDR3 DNA: TGTGCCAGCAGTGATGTTTTAGATCGGGCAGAAGAGTTCTTC

CDR3 length: 11
J gene: TRBJ2-1
V gene: TRBV4-2
D gene: -
clone size: -
CDR3 protein: CASSQGLGQFF
CDR3 DNA: TGTGCCAGCAGCCAAGGACTAGGGCAGTTCTTC

CDR3 length: 14
J gene: TRBJ1-2
V gene: TRBV4-1
D gene: -
clone size: -
CDR3 protein: CASSQVAGNYGYTF
CDR3 DNA: TGCGCCAGCAGCCAAGTGGCAGGGAACTATGGCTACACCTTC

CDR3 length: 13
J gene: TRBJ2-5
V gene: TRBV7-3
D gene: -
clone size: -
CDR3 protein: CASSLGHGETQYF
CDR3 DNA: TGTGCCAGCAGCTTAGGGCACGGGGAGACCCAGTACTTC

CDR3 length: 14
J gene: TRBJ2-5
V gene: TRBV27
D gene: -
clone size: many
CDR3 protein: CASSLSAREETQYF
CDR3 DNA: TGTGCCAGCAGTTTATCCGCCAGGGAAGAGACCCAGTACTTC

CDR3 length: 15
J gene: TRBJ1-6
V gene: TRBV7-2
D gene: -
clone size: -
CDR3 protein: CASSLGLMQDSPLHF
CDR3 DNA: TGTGCCAGCAGCTTAGGGTTGATGCAAGATTCACCCCTCCACTTT

CDR3 length: 15
J gene: TRBJ1-2
V gene: TRBV19
D gene: TRBD1
clone size: -
CDR3 protein: CASRDPRDRGYGYTF
CDR3 DNA: TGTGCCAGTAGGGACCCCCGGGACAGGGGTTATGGCTACACCTTC

CDR3 length: 13
J gene: TRBJ2-1
V gene: TRBV7-9
D gene: -
clone size: -
CDR3 protein: CASSLGSGNEQFF
CDR3 DNA: TGTGCCAGCAGCTTAGGTTCGGGGAATGAGCAGTTCTTC

CDR3 length: 16
J gene: TRBJ2-2
V gene: TRBV5-1
D gene: -
clone size: -
CDR3 protein: CASSHNRDGNTGELFF
CDR3 DNA: TGCGCCAGCAGCCACAACAGGGACGGGAACACCGGGGAGCTGTTTTTT

CDR3 length: 15
J gene: TRBJ2-4
V gene: TRBV5-6
D gene: -
clone size: once
CDR3 protein: CASSLGRVAKNIQYF
CDR3 DNA: TGTGCCAGCAGCTTAGGGCGGGTTGCCAAAAACATTCAGTACTTC

CDR3 length: 17
J gene: TRBJ1-5
V gene: TRBV7-9
D gene: TRBD1
clone size: -
CDR3 protein: CASSLAHQGDWDQPQHF
CDR3 DNA: TGTGCCAGCAGCTTAGCTCACCAGGGGGATTGGGATCAGCCCCAGCATTTT

CDR3 length: 16
J gene: TRBJ1-5
V gene: TRBV27
D gene: -
clone size: -
CDR3 protein: CASSLASTGKNQPQHF
CDR3 DNA: TGTGCCAGCAGTTTAGCCTCTACAGGGAAAAATCAGCCCCAGCATTTT

CDR3 length: 13
J gene: TRBJ2-5
V gene: TRBV7-6
D gene: -
clone size: -
CDR3 protein: CASSFNSQETQYF
CDR3 DNA: TGTGCCAGCAGCTTTAACTCACAAGAGACCCAGTACTTC

CDR3 length: 18
J gene: TRBJ1-2
V gene: TRBV7-9
D gene: TRBD1
clone size: -
CDR3 protein: CASSPVPGQGLDGYGYTF
CDR3 DNA: TGTGCCAGCAGCCCCGTTCCGGGACAGGGGTTGGACGGCTATGGCTACACCTTC

CDR3 length: 14
J gene: TRBJ2-5
V gene: TRBV27
D gene: -
clone size: -
CDR3 protein: CASSHTLGGETQYF
CDR3 DNA: TGTGCCAGCAGCCATACTTTAGGGGGAGAGACCCAGTACTTC

CDR3 length: 15
J gene: TRBJ2-3
V gene: TRBV4-3
D gene: TRBD2
clone size: many
CDR3 protein: CASSQEAGATDTQYF
CDR3 DNA: TGCGCCAGCAGCCAAGAGGCGGGAGCCACAGATACGCAGTATTTT

CDR3 length: 11
J gene: TRBJ2-3
V gene: TRBV9
D gene: -
clone size: once
CDR3 protein: CASSVADTQYF
CDR3 DNA: TGTGCCAGCAGCGTAGCAGATACGCAGTATTTT

CDR3 length: 16
J gene: TRBJ1-2
V gene: TRBV7-9
D gene: -
clone size: -
CDR3 protein: CASSLMSQGGHYGYTF
CDR3 DNA: TGTGCCAGCAGCTTAATGTCGCAAGGGGGGCACTATGGCTACACCTTC

CDR3 length: 13
J gene: TRBJ1-2
V gene: TRBV7-9
D gene: -
clone size: -
CDR3 protein: CASSIGTTAGYTF
CDR3 DNA: TGTGCCAGCAGCATCGGGACGACCGCTGGCTACACCTTC